This T cell receptor (beta chain) was found in a study of identical twins. One entry per CDR3 protein, called by TCRdb with MiXCR from the 5' RACE reads. This table has more than 600,000 distinct CDR3 sequences, around a sixth appearing once. The V gene lost 4 bases and the J gene lost 4 bases, with 14 bases spanning the gap. The V gene's germline CDR1 is DFQATT and CDR2 SNEGSKA (reference sequence). The CDR3 extends over 13 amino acids. These records were also assigned to another study, of T cells expressing NK-cell markers.

Source material: PBMCs. The receptor comes from a woman between 18 and 29 years old in good health. V usage is TRBV20-1 and J usage is TRBJ2-7; D possibly uses TRBD1 or TRBD2 (6 bases each). The CDR3 sequence: CSAKVGGLYEQYF. The CDR3 DNA is TGCAGTGCTAAAGTCGGGGGCTTGTACGAGCAGTACTTC.